Sequencing of this TCR beta chain was carried out in a study of technical replicates of blood from a few donors. The assay was immunoSEQ multiplex PCR, and TCRdb's table has in-frame clones only and misses some. The table has nearly 95,000 clones, 96% seen once. Germline CDR1 reads SGHKS; CDR2 reads YYEKEE (reference sequence). The CDR3 is 15 amino acids. The germline V and J ends were trimmed by 4 bases and 3 bases, with 17 bases remaining between them. The chain uses TRBV5-5 and TRBJ2-7, with a weak D call TRBD1 (6 bases). The specimen was T cells isolated from PBMCs. This clonotype originated in a human donor in good health. Here the CDR3 DNA reads TGTGCCAGCAGCCCGTTTCGTGAGACAGGCTACGAGCAGTACTTC. Protein product: CASSPFRETGYEQYF. The entire variable domain, with the rest obtained from reference TRBV5-5 and TRBJ2-7, is as follows: DAGVTQSPTHLIKTRGQQVTLRCSPISGHKSVSWYQQVLGQGPQFIFQYYEKEERGRGNFPDRFSARQFPNYSSELNVNALLLGDSALYLCASSPFRETGYEQYFGPGTRLTVT.